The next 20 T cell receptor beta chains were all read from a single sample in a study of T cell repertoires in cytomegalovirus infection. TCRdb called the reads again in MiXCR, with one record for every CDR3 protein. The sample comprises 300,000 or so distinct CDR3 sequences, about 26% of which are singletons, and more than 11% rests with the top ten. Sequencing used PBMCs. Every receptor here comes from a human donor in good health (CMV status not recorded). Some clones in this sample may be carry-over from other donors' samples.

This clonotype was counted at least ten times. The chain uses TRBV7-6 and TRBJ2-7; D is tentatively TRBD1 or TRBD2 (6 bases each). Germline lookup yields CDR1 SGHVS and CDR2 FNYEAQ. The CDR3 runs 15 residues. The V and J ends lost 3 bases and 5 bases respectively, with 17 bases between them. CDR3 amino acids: CASSFGGHPFNEQYF. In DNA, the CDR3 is TGTGCCAGCAGCTTCGGGGGACACCCTTTCAACGAGCAGTACTTC.

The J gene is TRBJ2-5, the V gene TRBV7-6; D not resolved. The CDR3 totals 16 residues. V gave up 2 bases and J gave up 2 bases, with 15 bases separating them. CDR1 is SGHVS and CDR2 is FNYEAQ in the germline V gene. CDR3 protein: CASSLLALSRQETQYF. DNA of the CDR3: TGTGCCAGCAGCTTATTGGCATTGTCACGTCAAGAGACCCAGTACTTC. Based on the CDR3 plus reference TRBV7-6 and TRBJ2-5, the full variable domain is GAGVSQSPRYKVTKRGQDVALRCDPISGHVSLYWYRQALGQGPEFLTYFNYEAQQDKSGLPNDRFSAERPEGSISTLTIQRTEQRDSAMYRCASSLLALSRQETQYFGPGTRLLVL.

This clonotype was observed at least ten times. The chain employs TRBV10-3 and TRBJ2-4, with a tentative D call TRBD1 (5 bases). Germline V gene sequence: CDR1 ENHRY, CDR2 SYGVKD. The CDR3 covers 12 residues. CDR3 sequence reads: CACQGQENIQYF. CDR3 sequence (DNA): TGTGCATGCCAAGGACAAGAAAACATTCAGTACTTC.

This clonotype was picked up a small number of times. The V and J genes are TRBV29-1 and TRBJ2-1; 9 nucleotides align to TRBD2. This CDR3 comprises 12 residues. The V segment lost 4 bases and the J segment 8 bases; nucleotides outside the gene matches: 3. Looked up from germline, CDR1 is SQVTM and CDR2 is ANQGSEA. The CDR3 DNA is TGCAGCGTTGCAGCGGGGGGCTATGAGCAGTTCTTC. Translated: CSVAAGGYEQFF.

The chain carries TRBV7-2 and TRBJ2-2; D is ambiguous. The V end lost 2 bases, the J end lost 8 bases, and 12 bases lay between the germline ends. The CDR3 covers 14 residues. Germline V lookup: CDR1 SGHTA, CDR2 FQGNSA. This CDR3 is CASSLPRNGGELFF. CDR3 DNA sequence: TGTGCCAGCAGCTTACCTAGGAATGGGGGGGAGCTGTTTTTT.

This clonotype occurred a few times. CDR3 residues: CASSWVGQPQHF. DNA of the CDR3: TGTGCCAGCAGTTGGGTTGGTCAGCCCCAGCATTTT. The chain uses TRBV6-6 and TRBJ1-5; D is undetermined. This CDR3 spans 12 amino acids. CDR1 and CDR2 (germline): MNHNY, SVGAGI (reference sequence). Trimming pared 4 bases from V and 6 bases from J, leaving 7 bases between.

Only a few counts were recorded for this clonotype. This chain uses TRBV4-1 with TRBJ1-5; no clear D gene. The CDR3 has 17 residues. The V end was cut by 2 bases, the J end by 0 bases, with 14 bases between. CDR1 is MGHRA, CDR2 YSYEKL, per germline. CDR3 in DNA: TGCGCCAGCAGCCAAAATTTGGTGAGAGTTAGCAATCAGCCCCAGCATTTT. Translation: CASSQNLVRVSNQPQHF.

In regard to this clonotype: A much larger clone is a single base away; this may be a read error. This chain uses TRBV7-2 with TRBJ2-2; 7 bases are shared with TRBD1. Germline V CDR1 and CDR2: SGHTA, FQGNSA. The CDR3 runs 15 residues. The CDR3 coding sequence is TGTGCCAGCAGCCCTCGACAGGGCTACACCGGGGAGCTGTATTTT. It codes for CASSPRQGYTGELYF.

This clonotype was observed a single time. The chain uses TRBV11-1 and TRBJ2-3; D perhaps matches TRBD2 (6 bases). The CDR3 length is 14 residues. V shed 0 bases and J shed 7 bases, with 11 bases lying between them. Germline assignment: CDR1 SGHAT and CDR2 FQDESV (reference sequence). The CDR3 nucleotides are TGTGCCAGCAGCTTAGCGTCCGGGGGAAATACGCAGTATTTT. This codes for CASSLASGGNTQYF.

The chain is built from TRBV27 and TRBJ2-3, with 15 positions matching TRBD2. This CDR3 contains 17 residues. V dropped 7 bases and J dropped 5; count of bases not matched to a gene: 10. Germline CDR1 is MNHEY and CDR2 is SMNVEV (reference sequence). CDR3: CASTRTSGRAWVDTQYF. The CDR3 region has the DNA TGTGCCAGCACCAGGACTAGCGGGAGGGCCTGGGTAGATACGCAGTATTTT.

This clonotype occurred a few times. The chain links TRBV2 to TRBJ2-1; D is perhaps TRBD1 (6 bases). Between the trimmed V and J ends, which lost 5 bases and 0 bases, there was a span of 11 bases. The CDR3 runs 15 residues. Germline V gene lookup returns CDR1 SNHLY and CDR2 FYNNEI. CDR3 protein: CASSPGHSSYNEQFF. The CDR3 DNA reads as TGTGCCAGCAGTCCGGGACACAGCTCCTACAATGAGCAGTTCTTC. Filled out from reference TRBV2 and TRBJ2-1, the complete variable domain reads EPEVTQTPSHQVTQMGQEVILRCVPISNHLYFYWYRQILGQKVEFLVSFYNNEISEKSEIFDDQFSVERPDGSNFTLKIRSTKLEDSAMYFCASSPGHSSYNEQFFGPGTRLTVL.

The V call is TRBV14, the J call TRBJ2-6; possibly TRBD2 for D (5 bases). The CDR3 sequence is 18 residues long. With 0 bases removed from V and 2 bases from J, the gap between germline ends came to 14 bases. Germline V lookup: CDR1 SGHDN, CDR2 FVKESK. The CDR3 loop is CASSQDTTYGTGANVLTF. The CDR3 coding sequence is TGTGCCAGCAGCCAAGATACAACTTACGGGACTGGGGCCAACGTCCTGACTTTC.

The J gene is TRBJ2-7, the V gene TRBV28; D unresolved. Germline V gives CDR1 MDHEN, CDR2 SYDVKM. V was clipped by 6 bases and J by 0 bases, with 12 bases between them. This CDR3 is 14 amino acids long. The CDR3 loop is CASRTSSFSYEQYF. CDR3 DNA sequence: TGTGCCAGCAGGACAAGTTCCTTCTCCTACGAGCAGTACTTC. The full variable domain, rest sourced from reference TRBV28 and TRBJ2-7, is DVKVTQSSRYLVKRTGEKVFLECVQDMDHENMFWYRQDPGLGLRLIYFSYDVKMKEKGDIPEGYSVSREKKERFSLILESASTNQTSMYLCASRTSSFSYEQYFGPGTRLTVT.

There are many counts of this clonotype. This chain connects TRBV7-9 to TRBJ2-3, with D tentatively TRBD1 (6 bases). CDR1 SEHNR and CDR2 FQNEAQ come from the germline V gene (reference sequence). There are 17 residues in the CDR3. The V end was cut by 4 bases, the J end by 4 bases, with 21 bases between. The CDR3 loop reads CASSSPARGSHPDTQYF. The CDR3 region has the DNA TGTGCCAGCAGCTCCCCGGCCAGGGGATCCCACCCAGATACGCAGTATTTT.

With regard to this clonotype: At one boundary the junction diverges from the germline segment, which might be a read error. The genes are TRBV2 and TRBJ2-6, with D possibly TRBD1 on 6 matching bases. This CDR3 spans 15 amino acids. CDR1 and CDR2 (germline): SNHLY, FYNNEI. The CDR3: CASRDRNSGTNVLTF. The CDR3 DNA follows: TGTGCCAGCAGGGACAGAAACTCTGGGACCAACGTCCTGACTTTC.

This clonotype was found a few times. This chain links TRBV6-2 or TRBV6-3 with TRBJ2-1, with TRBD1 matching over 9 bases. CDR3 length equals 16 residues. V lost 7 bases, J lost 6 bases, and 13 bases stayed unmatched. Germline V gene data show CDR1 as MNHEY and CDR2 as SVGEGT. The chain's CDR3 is CASTPADRGYSNEQFF. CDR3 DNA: TGTGCCAGCACTCCTGCCGACAGGGGGTATAGCAATGAGCAGTTCTTC.

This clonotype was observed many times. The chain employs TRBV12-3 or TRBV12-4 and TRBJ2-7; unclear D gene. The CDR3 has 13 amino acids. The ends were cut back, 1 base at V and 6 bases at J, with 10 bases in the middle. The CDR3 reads CASSLVFGGEQYV. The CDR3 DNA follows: TGTGCCAGCAGTTTAGTATTTGGCGGCGAGCAGTACGTC.

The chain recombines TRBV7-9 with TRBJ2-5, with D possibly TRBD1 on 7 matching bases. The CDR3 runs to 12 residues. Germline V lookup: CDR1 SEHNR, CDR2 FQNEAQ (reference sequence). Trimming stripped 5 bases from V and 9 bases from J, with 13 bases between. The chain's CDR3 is CASSPGGFAQYF. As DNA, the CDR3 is TGTGCCAGCAGCCCAGGGGGGTTCGCCCAGTACTTC.

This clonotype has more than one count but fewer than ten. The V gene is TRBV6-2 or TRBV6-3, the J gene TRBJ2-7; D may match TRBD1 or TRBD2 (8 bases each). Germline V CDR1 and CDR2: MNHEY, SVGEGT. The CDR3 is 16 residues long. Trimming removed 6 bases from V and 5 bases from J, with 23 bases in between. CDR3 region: CASRIAGQAAADEQYF. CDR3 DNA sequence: TGTGCCAGCAGGATAGCGGGACAGGCGGCCGCGGACGAGCAGTACTTC.

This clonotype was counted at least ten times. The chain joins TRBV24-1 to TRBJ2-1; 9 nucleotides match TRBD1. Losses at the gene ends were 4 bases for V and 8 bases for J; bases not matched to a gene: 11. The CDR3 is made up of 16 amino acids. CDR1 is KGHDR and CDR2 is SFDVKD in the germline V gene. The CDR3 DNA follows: TGTGCCACCAGTGAACCGCCGGGACAGGGTAGCGATGAGCAGTTCTTC. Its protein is CATSEPPGQGSDEQFF.